This section outlines one TCR beta chain sequence together with its context. What it recognizes is unknown. This sample is drawn from a study of human T cells and chemical hapten exposure. The study's findings and limits: Expanded TCRs were compared with controls, and the expanded TCRs formed significantly more large CDR3 similarity clusters.

Germline V gene sequence: CDR1 SQVTM, CDR2 ANQGSEA. Trimming pared 5 bases from V and 6 bases from J, leaving 11 bases between. The CDR3 extends over 11 amino acids. The time point here: patch test 3, about 24 weeks after DPC sensitization. Specified treatment: therapeutic diphenylcyclopropenone sensitization with weekly scalp DPC. Source study methods: TCRs per sample had a median of about 100,000 and ranged from roughly 20,000 to 700,000. Via MiXCR, TCRdb re-called the RACE reads, giving one row per CDR3 protein. The V and J calls come from TCRdb's annotation, not from the publication. The profile shows more than 80,000 distinct CDR3 sequences, 11% of them singletons.

The TCR comes from a woman between 50 and 59 years old with alopecia areata. Some clones in this sample may be carry-over from other donors' samples. The chain combines TRBV29-1 with TRBJ2-7; D gene unclear. Sequencing was performed on whole blood, taken in connection with sensitization to the hapten diphenylcyclopropenone (DPC). CDR3 in amino acids: CSVTFRSEQYF. The DNA of the CDR3 is TGCAGCGTTACATTTAGGAGCGAGCAGTACTTC.